This T cell receptor (beta chain) was recovered during a study of T-cell reconstitution after alpha-beta-depleted transplantation in children. Many counts were recorded for this clonotype. It is unclear where the CDR3 begins or ends on the DNA, so no DNA is shown, and the CDR3 is as TCRdb lists it. A library of TCRbeta sequences, prepared with unique molecular identifiers, was generated. MiXCR was run by TCRdb on the PCR reads, yielding one entry per CDR3 protein. This table has 250,000 to 350,000 distinct CDR3 sequences, 9.9% appearing once. Ends included, the CDR3 has 14 residues. CDR1 is LNHNV and CDR2 is YYDKDF in the germline V gene (reference sequence).

The sequence came from a human donor who donated a stem cell graft to a child with SCID. The sequences come from PBMCs from the stem cell graft donor, collected from the stem cell graft. J is TRBJ1-1 and V is TRBV15; no check of the table's D call, TRBD1, against the DNA was made. CDR3 sequence reads: CATSAPAENTEAFF.